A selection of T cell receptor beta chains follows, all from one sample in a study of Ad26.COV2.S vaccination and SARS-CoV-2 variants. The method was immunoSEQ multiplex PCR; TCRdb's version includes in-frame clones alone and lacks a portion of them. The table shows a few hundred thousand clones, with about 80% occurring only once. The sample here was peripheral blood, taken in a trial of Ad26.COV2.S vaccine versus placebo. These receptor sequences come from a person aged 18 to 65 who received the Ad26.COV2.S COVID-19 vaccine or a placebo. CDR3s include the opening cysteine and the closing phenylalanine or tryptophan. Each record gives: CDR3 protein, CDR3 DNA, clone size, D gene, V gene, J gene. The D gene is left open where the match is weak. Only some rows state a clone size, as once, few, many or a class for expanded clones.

CDR3: CASSSTTRQLGGGYTF
DNA: TGTGCCAGCAGCTCCACGACCCGACAGTTGGGGGGAGGCTACACCTTC
size: .
D: .
V: TRBV7-8
J: TRBJ1-2

CDR3: CASSRRPPGTDTQYF
DNA: TGTGCCAGCAGTAGAAGACCACCCGGCACAGATACGCAGTATTTT
size: .
D: .
V: TRBV3-1/TRBV3-2
J: TRBJ2-3

CDR3: CASSFQGAGEKLFF
DNA: TGCGCCAGCAGCTTCCAGGGGGCAGGTGAAAAACTGTTTTTT
size: .
D: TRBD1
V: TRBV5-1
J: TRBJ1-4

CDR3: CASSHAQDYNEQFF
DNA: TGTGCCAGCAGCCATGCACAGGATTACAATGAGCAGTTCTTC
size: .
D: .
V: TRBV3-1/TRBV3-2
J: TRBJ2-1

CDR3: CASSAITGGGYTF
DNA: TGTGCCAGCAGCGCCATCACAGGAGGAGGCTACACCTTC
size: .
D: .
V: TRBV3-1/TRBV3-2
J: TRBJ1-2

CDR3: CASSLGRGHGANVLTF
DNA: TGTGCCAGCAGCTTAGGCCGGGGGCATGGGGCCAACGTCCTGACTTTC
size: .
D: .
V: TRBV11-2
J: TRBJ2-6

CDR3: CASSRGIEGYTF
DNA: TGTGCCAGCAGCAGAGGGATCGAGGGCTACACCTTC
size: once
D: .
V: TRBV7-8
J: TRBJ1-2

CDR3: CASSFQGSGPQHF
DNA: TGCGCCAGCAGCTTTCAAGGTAGCGGGCCCCAGCATTTT
size: .
D: .
V: TRBV5-1
J: TRBJ1-5

CDR3: CASALLAGVQETQYF
DNA: TGCGCCAGCGCCTTACTAGCGGGAGTCCAAGAGACCCAGTACTTC
size: .
D: TRBD2
V: TRBV5-1
J: TRBJ2-5

CDR3: CASSSTGTVNSPLHF
DNA: TGTGCCAGCAGCTCCACCGGGACGGTCAATTCACCCCTCCACTTT
size: .
D: .
V: TRBV7-3
J: TRBJ1-6

CDR3: CASSLESFPLHF
DNA: TGCGCCAGCAGCTTGGAGAGTTTCCCCCTCCACTTT
size: few
D: .
V: TRBV5-1
J: TRBJ1-6

CDR3: CASRSTTPSGGKLFF
DNA: TGTGCCAGCAGGTCTACCACACCCTCTGGCGGAAAACTGTTTTTT
size: .
D: .
V: TRBV27
J: TRBJ1-4

CDR3: CASSSAGYSYEQYF
DNA: TGTGCCAGCAGCTCCGCAGGATACTCCTACGAGCAGTACTTC
size: .
D: .
V: TRBV7-2
J: TRBJ2-7

CDR3: CASSQDAAGGLGEQYF
DNA: TGCGCCAGCAGCCAAGATGCAGCGGGAGGGCTGGGGGAGCAGTACTTC
size: .
D: TRBD2
V: TRBV4-1
J: TRBJ2-7

CDR3: CASKSGKAFF
DNA: TGTGCCAGCAAATCTGGGAAAGCTTTCTTT
size: .
D: .
V: TRBV28
J: TRBJ1-1

CDR3: CASRGQFNYGYTF
DNA: TGTGCCAGCAGAGGACAGTTCAACTATGGCTACACCTTC
size: .
D: .
V: TRBV7-2
J: TRBJ1-2

CDR3: CASSPGTGGDKNIQYF
DNA: TGTGCCAGCAGCCCCGGGACAGGGGGAGACAAAAACATTCAGTACTTC
size: once
D: TRBD1
V: TRBV9
J: TRBJ2-4

CDR3: CASSLFGRGSTGELFF
DNA: TGCGCCAGCAGCTTGTTTGGCAGGGGAAGCACCGGGGAGCTGTTTTTT
size: .
D: .
V: TRBV5-1
J: TRBJ2-2

CDR3: CASMSGGINNEQFF
DNA: TGTGCCAGCATGTCGGGGGGAATAAACAATGAGCAGTTCTTC
size: few
D: TRBD2
V: TRBV6-5
J: TRBJ2-1

CDR3: CASSEAGGETQYF
DNA: TGCGCCAGCAGTGAGGCAGGGGGAGAGACCCAGTACTTC
size: .
D: TRBD1
V: TRBV10-1
J: TRBJ2-5

CDR3: CASNPGTVINQPQHF
DNA: TGTGCCAGTAATCCGGGGACGGTTATAAATCAGCCCCAGCATTTT
size: .
D: .
V: TRBV19
J: TRBJ1-5

CDR3: CASSPGTDDEQYF
DNA: TGTGCCAGCTCACCAGGGACAGATGACGAGCAGTACTTC
size: .
D: TRBD1
V: TRBV18
J: TRBJ2-7

CDR3: CSADSRRSSYNEQFF
DNA: TGCAGCGCGGACTCCAGAAGGAGCTCCTACAATGAGCAGTTCTTC
size: .
D: .
V: TRBV29-1
J: TRBJ2-1

CDR3: CASSRSYEQYF
DNA: TGTGCCAGCAGCCGGTCCTACGAGCAGTACTTC
size: .
D: .
V: TRBV5-8
J: TRBJ2-7

CDR3: CASRPSSGGAYNEQFF
DNA: TGCGCCAGCAGACCCTCTAGCGGAGGGGCCTACAATGAGCAGTTCTTC
size: .
D: TRBD2
V: TRBV5-1
J: TRBJ2-1

CDR3: CASSQERFSGNTIYF
DNA: TGCGCCAGCAGCCAAGAGAGGTTCTCTGGAAACACCATATATTTT
size: few
D: .
V: TRBV4-1
J: TRBJ1-3

CDR3: CASSQGTGGYEQYF
DNA: TGCGCCAGCAGCCAAGGGACGGGAGGGTACGAGCAGTACTTC
size: .
D: TRBD2
V: TRBV5-1
J: TRBJ2-7

CDR3: CASGLDSGRAGANVLTF
DNA: TGTGCTAGTGGTTTGGACTCTGGACGAGCTGGGGCCAACGTCCTGACTTTC
size: .
D: .
V: TRBV12-5
J: TRBJ2-6

CDR3: CAWGFNEKLFF
DNA: TGTGCCTGGGGCTTCAATGAAAAACTGTTTTTT
size: .
D: .
V: TRBV30
J: TRBJ1-4

CDR3: CASSGRHGGSNTEAFF
DNA: TGTGCCAGCTCAGGACGTCACGGGGGGTCGAACACTGAAGCTTTCTTT
size: .
D: .
V: TRBV18
J: TRBJ1-1

CDR3: CASSEERRLAGEDGELFF
DNA: TGTGCCAGCAGTGAAGAACGGAGACTAGCGGGAGAGGACGGGGAGCTGTTTTTT
size: .
D: TRBD2
V: TRBV6-1
J: TRBJ2-2

CDR3: CASSSQYGDKGFF
DNA: TGTGCCAGCAGCTCCCAATATGGGGACAAGGGTTTCTTT
size: once
D: .
V: TRBV7-3
J: TRBJ1-1

CDR3: CAWSLRDRVRGQPQHF
DNA: TGTGCCTGGAGCCTCCGGGACAGGGTGCGGGGGCAGCCCCAGCATTTT
size: once
D: TRBD1
V: TRBV30
J: TRBJ1-5

CDR3: CASSYIGLLGYTF
DNA: TGTGCCAGCAGTTACATCGGTTTATTGGGCTACACCTTC
size: .
D: .
V: TRBV6-5
J: TRBJ1-2

CDR3: CASSPHTGLRTDTQYF
DNA: TGTGCCAGCAGTCCACATACTGGGTTGCGCACAGATACGCAGTATTTT
size: .
D: .
V: TRBV11-3
J: TRBJ2-3

CDR3: CASSFRSHNEQFF
DNA: TGTGCCAGCAGCTTCCGATCCCATAATGAGCAGTTCTTC
size: .
D: .
V: TRBV11-2
J: TRBJ2-1

CDR3: CASSSRTFYPGLAGVYEQYF
DNA: TGCGCCAGCAGCTCTCGCACATTCTATCCGGGACTAGCGGGAGTATACGAGCAGTACTTC
size: .
D: TRBD2
V: TRBV5-1
J: TRBJ2-7

CDR3: CASSLRLDQGTQYF
DNA: TGTGCCAGCAGCTTACGGCTAGACCAAGGGACCCAGTACTTC
size: .
D: .
V: TRBV7-7
J: TRBJ2-5

CDR3: CASSQVGHENGYTF
DNA: TGCGCCAGCAGCCAAGTCGGACACGAGAATGGCTACACCTTC
size: .
D: .
V: TRBV4-1
J: TRBJ1-2

CDR3: CASNSGSPNTEAFF
DNA: TGTGCCAGCAACTCCGGGTCGCCGAACACTGAAGCTTTCTTT
size: .
D: .
V: TRBV7-9
J: TRBJ1-1

CDR3: CASSSGLASDTQYF
DNA: TGTGCCAGCAGCTCCGGACTAGCCTCAGATACGCAGTATTTT
size: .
D: TRBD2
V: TRBV7-2
J: TRBJ2-3

CDR3: CASTWGTHTGELFF
DNA: TGTGCCAGCACCTGGGGGACCCACACCGGGGAGCTGTTTTTT
size: .
D: .
V: TRBV7-2
J: TRBJ2-2

CDR3: CASSLTGVYEQYF
DNA: TGTGCCAGCAGTTTGACGGGGGTCTACGAGCAGTACTTC
size: .
D: .
V: TRBV12-3/TRBV12-4
J: TRBJ2-7

CDR3: CASSLVGHSKNTEAFF
DNA: TGCGCCAGCAGCCTTGTTGGACATTCTAAGAACACTGAAGCTTTCTTT
size: few
D: .
V: TRBV4-1
J: TRBJ1-1

CDR3: CASSAEAFF
DNA: TGTGCCAGCAGCGCTGAAGCTTTCTTT
size: few
D: .
V: TRBV21-1
J: TRBJ1-1

CDR3: CASSLGVGGNQPQHF
DNA: TGTGCCAGCAGCTTGGGGGTAGGGGGCAATCAGCCCCAGCATTTT
size: .
D: .
V: TRBV7-9
J: TRBJ1-5

CDR3: CASSFELAGNEQFF
DNA: TGTGCCAGCAGCTTTGAGCTCGCAGGGAATGAGCAGTTCTTC
size: .
D: .
V: TRBV5-4
J: TRBJ2-1

CDR3: CASSIPADGTYEQYF
DNA: TGTGCCAGTAGTATCCCAGCCGACGGGACCTACGAGCAGTACTTC
size: .
D: .
V: TRBV19
J: TRBJ2-7